Presented here are 13 T cell receptor beta chains from one specimen sequenced in a study of CD8 T cells in ankylosing spondylitis. Findings of the study overall: Seemingly characteristic of ankylosing spondylitis blood was a TCR beta motif consisting of eight highly homologous variants.

A single record per CDR3 protein comes from TCRdb applying MiXCR to the 5' RACE reads. Here the sample spans about 800,000 distinct CDR3 sequences, 12% being singletons. The antigens these receptors bind are not known. Sequencing input: blood, either unsorted or a sorted T cell fraction (not recorded which). All receptors derive from a male donor with ankylosing spondylitis.

CDR3 protein: CSALDSFGPRRAFF. For the CDR3, the DNA is TGCAGTGCCCTAGACTCGTTCGGGCCCAGAAGAGCTTTCTTT. The chain couples TRBV20-1 to TRBJ1-1; no clear D gene. Trimming pared 6 bases from V and 10 bases from J, leaving 24 bases between. Germline V gene sequence: CDR1 DFQATT, CDR2 SNEGSKA (reference sequence). The CDR3 spans 14 residues.

In its sample, this clonotype was seen many times. The chain employs TRBV12-3 or TRBV12-4 and TRBJ1-2; possible D gene TRBD1, 6 bases. The CDR3 has 13 residues. V lost 6 bases and J 2 bases, leaving 10 bases between the germline ends. Written as DNA, the CDR3 is TGTGCCAGCAGAGTTACAGGGAACTATGGCTACACCTTC. It specifies CASRVTGNYGYTF.

This clonotype was seen a handful of times. V gene TRBV20-1 combines with J gene TRBJ2-5, with D perhaps TRBD1 or TRBD2 (5 bases each). The CDR3 has 14 amino acids. The V gene lost 0 bases and the J gene lost 5 bases, with 13 bases spanning the gap. The germline CDR1 and CDR2 sequences are DFQATT and SNEGSKA (reference sequence). CDR3 bases: TGCAGTGCTAGAGATTCAGGCAGGGAGGAGACCCAGTACTTC. Translation gives CSARDSGREETQYF.

This clonotype was counted at least ten times. The chain recombines TRBV7-2 with TRBJ2-2; no clear D gene. CDR3 length equals 14 residues. Trimming removed 4 bases at V and 4 bases at J, with 10 bases between. The V gene's germline CDR1 is SGHTA and CDR2 FQGNSA. In DNA, the CDR3 is TGTGCCAGCAGCTCACTCCTCAGCACCGGGGAGCTGTTTTTT. This sequence encodes CASSSLLSTGELFF.

The chain combines TRBV5-6 with TRBJ2-1, with TRBD2 matching over 7 bases. V was clipped by 2 bases and J by 8 bases; unmatched bases: 10. Germline CDR1 is SGHDT and CDR2 is YYEEEE. The CDR3 length is 15 residues. CDR3 sequence: CASSFPPGRTHEQFF. CDR3 nucleotides: TGTGCCAGCAGCTTCCCCCCCGGGAGGACCCATGAGCAGTTCTTC.

The chain combines TRBV20-1 with TRBJ1-1; a possible D gene is TRBD1 (5 bases). This CDR3 region has 13 residues. V lost 4 bases and J 5 bases, leaving 14 bases between the germline ends. CDR1 is DFQATT, CDR2 SNEGSKA, per germline (reference sequence). The CDR3 coding sequence is TGCAGTGCTAAGATGGCGTGGGGGACTGAAGCTTTCTTT. The encoded protein is CSAKMAWGTEAFF.

This clonotype came up many times. The chain uses TRBV20-1 and TRBJ2-5; possible D gene TRBD1, 6 bases. The germline V gene encodes CDR1 DFQATT and CDR2 SNEGSKA (reference sequence). The CDR3 extends over 12 amino acids. The ends were cut back, 2 bases at V and 5 bases at J, with 9 bases in the middle. CDR3 DNA: TGCAGTGCTAGATTGGGGGCGGAGACCCAGTACTTC. Its translation: CSARLGAETQYF.

The rearrangement joins TRBV29-1 to TRBJ1-1, with TRBD1 identical over 7 bases. Germline CDR1 and CDR2: SQVTM and ANQGSEA. V lost 4 bases, J lost 1 base, and 9 bases stayed unmatched. This CDR3 has 15 residues. CDR3 in DNA: TGCAGCGTTGCTCCCAGGTACAGGGGGAACACTGAAGCTTTCTTT. Its protein product is CSVAPRYRGNTEAFF. The variable domain in full, completed from reference TRBV29-1 and TRBJ1-1, reads SAVISQKPSRDICQRGTSLTIQCQVDSQVTMMFWYRQQPGQSLTLIATANQGSEATYESGFVIDKFPISRPNLTFSTLTVSNMSPEDSSIYLCSVAPRYRGNTEAFFGQGTRLTVV.

This clonotype has just a few counts. The rearrangement links TRBV21-1 to TRBJ2-2. TRBV21-1 is flagged as a pseudogene. The CDR3 covers 15 residues. The CDR3 nucleotides read TGTGCCAGCAGCAACTGGTTTTGGGTAACCGGGGAGCTGTTTTTT. Protein sequence: CASSNWFWVTGELFF.

Points on this clonotype: At one boundary the junction diverges from the germline segment, which might be a read error. The chain has TRBV27 and TRBJ2-1, with TRBD2 matching over 10 bases. The CDR3 runs 15 residues. Germline CDR1 and CDR2: MNHEY and SMNVEV (reference sequence). CDR3: CTSRDSGRWVNEQFF. CDR3 in DNA: TGTACCAGCAGAGATAGCGGGAGGTGGGTCAATGAGCAGTTCTTC.

The rearrangement uses TRBV15 and TRBJ1-3, with TRBD1 identical over 8 bases. CDR3 length: 12 amino acids. Germline CDR1 is LNHNV and CDR2 is YYDKDF (reference sequence). Germline trimming cut 3 bases from V and 11 bases from J; bases unmatched to any gene: 3. The chain's CDR3 is CATSRDRVPIYF. The CDR3 DNA sequence: TGTGCCACCAGCAGGGACAGGGTCCCCATATATTTT.

V usage is TRBV6-2 or TRBV6-3 and J usage is TRBJ2-7, with D possibly TRBD1 on 6 matching bases. CDR1 is MNHEY, CDR2 SVGEGT, per germline. Trimming removed 2 bases at V and 3 bases at J, with 8 bases between. The CDR3 has 13 amino acids. The chain's CDR3 is CASSYAGVYEQYF. The CDR3 coding sequence is TGTGCCAGCAGTTACGCAGGGGTCTACGAGCAGTACTTC.

This clonotype was seen more than once but under ten times. The rearrangement uses TRBV20-1 and TRBJ1-5; no reliable D call. Germline CDR1 reads DFQATT; CDR2 reads SNEGSKA (reference sequence). The CDR3 is 13 residues long. The V gene lost 3 bases and the J gene lost 1 base, with 7 bases spanning the gap. CDR3 region: CSASGGSNQPQHF. As DNA, the CDR3 is TGCAGTGCTAGTGGTGGGAGCAATCAGCCCCAGCATTTT.